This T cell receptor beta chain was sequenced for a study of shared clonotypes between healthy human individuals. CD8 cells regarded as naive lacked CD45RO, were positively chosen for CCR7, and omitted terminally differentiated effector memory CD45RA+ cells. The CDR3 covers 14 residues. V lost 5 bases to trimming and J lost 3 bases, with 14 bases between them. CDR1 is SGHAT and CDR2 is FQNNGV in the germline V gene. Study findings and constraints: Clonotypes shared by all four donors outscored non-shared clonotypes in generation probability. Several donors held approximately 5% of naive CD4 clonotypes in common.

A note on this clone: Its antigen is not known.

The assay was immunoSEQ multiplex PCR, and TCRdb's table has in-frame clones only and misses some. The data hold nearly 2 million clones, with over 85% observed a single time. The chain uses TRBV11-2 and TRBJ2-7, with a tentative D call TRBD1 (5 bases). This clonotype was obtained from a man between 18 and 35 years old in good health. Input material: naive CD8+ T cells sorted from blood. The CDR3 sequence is CASSEGAGIYEQYF. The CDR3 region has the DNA TGTGCCAGCAGCGAAGGGGCAGGAATCTACGAGCAGTACTTC.